These 19 T cell receptor beta chains came from one sample sequenced in a study of human T cells and chemical hapten exposure (dated by TCRdb to 2020 to 2023). What the time point label conveys for this sample: pre-sensitization, week 0. The sample's treatment or condition label, decoded: therapeutic diphenylcyclopropenone sensitization with weekly scalp DPC. The library was generated by RACE. Sequencing relied on a NextSeq 500. Through fastp at Q25 and MiXCR, TCRdb rebuilt clones from the public reads, retaining in-frame beta chains. Each entry merges the rows of one CDR3 protein and shows their most common DNA and genes. Counted in this sample were a few hundred thousand distinct CDR3 sequences; almost 8% of them appeared once. Of the sample, 1.2% falls within the top ten clones. The sample here was whole blood, taken in connection with sensitization to the hapten diphenylcyclopropenone (DPC). These receptors all stem from a man aged 18 to 30 with alopecia areata. Some clones in this sample may be carry-over from other donors' samples.

Only a few counts were recorded for this clonotype. The V call is TRBV3-1, the J call TRBJ1-1; D gene unclear. Trimming cost V 0 bases and J 1 base, with 12 bases left between them. The CDR3 is 16 residues long. Germline assignment: CDR1 LGHDT and CDR2 YNNKEL (reference sequence). Here the CDR3 DNA reads TGTGCCAGCAGCCAAGATCTAGTACGACCGAACACTGAAGCTTTCTTT. This gives the protein CASSQDLVRPNTEAFF. Full variable domain (missing parts from reference TRBV3-1 and TRBJ1-1): DTAVSQTPKYLVTQMGNDKSIKCEQNLGHDTMYWYKQDSKKFLKIMFSYNNKELIINETVPNRFSPKSPDKAHLNLHINSLELGDSAVYFCASSQDLVRPNTEAFFGQGTRLTVV.

This clonotype appeared a few times. The chain links TRBV27 to TRBJ2-7; 7 bases are a match to TRBD1. After removal of 6 bases from V and 4 bases from J, the junction contained 15 bases not matched to a gene. Per germline, CDR1 MNHEY and CDR2 SMNVEV (reference sequence). This CDR3 has 16 amino acids. The CDR3 DNA follows: TGTGCCAGCAGCACGTACATCTACAGGGGCCCGTACGAGCAGTACTTC. This encodes CASSTYIYRGPYEQYF.

Concerning this clonotype itself: This may be a read error, as it is one base from a much larger clone. The rearrangement joins TRBV9 to TRBJ1-1, with TRBD1 identical over 10 bases. The J segment lost 5 bases and the V segment lost 3 bases, leaving 4 bases of the junction unmatched. CDR1 and CDR2 from the germline V gene are SGDLS and YYNGEE. The CDR3 runs to 14 residues. This CDR3 is CASSAGQGKTEAFF. CDR3 DNA: TGTGCCAGCAGCGCGGGACAGGGGAAAACTGAAGCTTTCTTT.

Many counts were recorded for this clonotype. The chain combines TRBV7-9 with TRBJ2-1; maybe TRBD2 (5 bases). Germline V CDR1 and CDR2: SEHNR, FQNEAQ (reference sequence). CDR3 length equals 19 residues. V lost 0 bases, J lost 0 bases, and 18 bases lay in between. For the CDR3, the DNA is TGTGCCAGCAGCTTAGCTCGGGGATCAAGTCCTGTCTCCTACAATGAGCAGTTCTTC. Its protein product is CASSLARGSSPVSYNEQFF.

This clonotype has at least ten counts. CDR3 sequence reads: CASRSRGGSSYEQYF. The DNA for the CDR3 is TGTGCCAGTAGATCCCGGGGGGGAAGCTCCTACGAGCAGTACTTC. The chain carries TRBV28 and TRBJ2-7, with 8 nucleotides matching TRBD2. The CDR3 is made up of 15 amino acids. With 9 bases clipped from V and 0 bases from J, the junction kept 10 bases outside the gene matches. In germline, CDR1 is MDHEN, CDR2 SYDVKM.

This chain uses TRBV20-1 with TRBJ1-6; TRBD1 agrees at 10 bases. The junction had 9 bases not matched to a gene; V was cut back by 6 bases and J by 10 bases. The length of the CDR3 is 14 residues. The V gene's germline CDR1 is DFQATT and CDR2 SNEGSKA (reference sequence). The CDR3 region is CSAEHGQGESPLHF. DNA of the CDR3: TGCAGTGCCGAACACGGACAGGGGGAATCACCCCTCCACTTT.

There are many counts of this clonotype. The gene calls are TRBV12-3 or TRBV12-4 and TRBJ1-1; a possible D gene is TRBD1 (5 bases). V shed 3 bases and J shed 0 bases, with 8 bases lying between them. The CDR3 has 14 residues. This CDR3 reads CASSLRGLNTEAFF. The CDR3 bases are TGTGCCAGCAGTTTGAGGGGATTGAACACTGAAGCTTTCTTT.

Ten or more counts support this clonotype. This chain links TRBV4-1 with TRBJ1-4, with TRBD1 matching over 8 bases. The V gene end was trimmed by 3 bases and the J gene end by 2 bases; junction bases not matched to a gene: 5. The CDR3 contains 16 residues. CDR1 MGHRA and CDR2 YSYEKL come from the germline V gene. CDR3 coding DNA: TGCGCCAGCAGCCAGCAGGGGGCGCGGACTAATGAAAAACTGTTTTTT. This gives the protein CASSQQGARTNEKLFF.

The V gene is TRBV10-3, the J gene TRBJ1-1, with D unclear. The CDR3 extends over 11 amino acids. Trimming pared 4 bases from V and 4 bases from J, leaving 4 bases between. Germline CDR1 ENHRY, CDR2 SYGVKD. The chain's CDR3 is CAISAGTEAFF. In DNA form, the CDR3 reads TGTGCCATCAGTGCGGGCACTGAAGCTTTCTTT.

Only a few counts were recorded for this clonotype. One end of the junction fails to match germline, which may point to a read error. The genes are TRBV6-5 and TRBJ1-3, with 9 nucleotides matching TRBD1. The CDR3 has 15 residues. Germline CDR1 MNHEY, CDR2 SVGAGI. CDR3: CASRRTGTGSPPLDF. CDR3 bases: TGTGCCAGCAGGAGAACCGGGACAGGGTCACCCCCACTGGATTTT.

This clonotype was counted many times. The CDR3: CSARVDRGFSEAFF. In DNA form, the CDR3 reads TGCAGTGCTAGAGTTGACAGGGGTTTTTCTGAAGCTTTCTTT. This chain uses TRBV20-1 with TRBJ1-1; TRBD1 matches at 8 bases. This CDR3 has 14 amino acids. CDR1 is DFQATT and CDR2 is SNEGSKA in the germline V gene (reference sequence). V was clipped by 1 base and J by 6 bases; unmatched bases: 7.

This clonotype was seen more than once but under ten times. This rearrangement joins TRBV10-3 to TRBJ1-6; possibly TRBD1 for D (5 bases). Trimming removed 10 bases at V and 7 bases at J, with 14 bases between. Per germline, CDR1 ENHRY and CDR2 SYGVKD. This CDR3 contains 13 residues. CDR3 nucleotides: TGTGCCACCTCCGGACAAATGAATTCACCCCTCCACTTT. This codes for CATSGQMNSPLHF.

This chain's CDR3 is CASRLNSDRRNTGELFF. The CDR3 DNA follows: TGTGCCAGCAGACTAAACTCCGACCGTCGGAACACCGGGGAGCTGTTTTTT. The V gene is TRBV7-3, the J gene TRBJ2-2; D remains unclear. The CDR3 is 17 residues long. V lost 6 bases and J lost 1, with 18 bases in between. CDR1 is SGHTA, CDR2 FQGTGA, per germline.

V gene TRBV27 combines with J gene TRBJ2-7, with D maybe TRBD2 (5 bases). Germline assignment: CDR1 MNHEY and CDR2 SMNVEV (reference sequence). Deletions cut 10 bases from V and 0 bases from J, with 16 bases between. The CDR3 covers 14 residues. The CDR3, as DNA: TGTGCCACCAGCTCCTCGGGAAGCTCCTACGAGCAGTACTTC. Translating gives CATSSSGSSYEQYF.

In its sample, this clonotype was seen a few times. The rearrangement uses TRBV6-2 or TRBV6-3 and TRBJ1-5; no clear D. CDR1 is MNHEY, CDR2 SVGEGT, per germline. V gave up 8 bases and J gave up 7 bases, with 12 bases separating them. CDR3 length: 12 amino acids. CDR3 in amino acids: CASRPSGQPQHF. CDR3 in DNA: TGTGCCAGCCGTCCCTCGGGGCAGCCCCAGCATTTT.

This clonotype was seen only a few times. The chain employs TRBV29-1 and TRBJ1-2, with D possibly TRBD1 on 5 matching bases. The CDR3 totals 14 residues. Per the germline V gene, CDR1 is SQVTM and CDR2 is ANQGSEA. V was shortened by 2 bases and J by 7 bases, with 17 bases between the two germline ends. CDR3 in amino acids: CSVERQPGRGGYTF. The CDR3 DNA is TGCAGCGTTGAAAGACAACCAGGGCGGGGTGGCTACACCTTC.

This clonotype has a count of ten or more. V and J are TRBV5-1 and TRBJ2-7; D is perhaps TRBD2 (5 bases). V shed 1 base and J shed 1 base, with 12 bases lying between them. CDR1 SGHRS and CDR2 YFSETQ come from the germline V gene. This CDR3 region has 15 residues. The CDR3 here is CASSLSAGESYEQYV. The CDR3 nucleotides read TGCGCCAGCAGCTTGTCCGCCGGGGAATCCTACGAGCAGTACGTC.

The chain carries TRBV28 and TRBJ2-5; 8 bases agree with TRBD1. Germline assignment: CDR1 MDHEN and CDR2 SYDVKM. J gave up 4 bases and V 7 bases, and 8 bases lay outside the gene matches. The CDR3 has 14 amino acids. In DNA form, the CDR3 reads TGTGCCAGCAACTTCGGGACAGGTTCAGAGACCCAGTACTTC. Encoded protein: CASNFGTGSETQYF.

The sample holds a few counts of this clonotype. This rearrangement joins TRBV4-3 to TRBJ2-5; 8 nucleotides match TRBD2. The trim removed 0 bases at V and 0 bases at J, leaving 9 bases unmatched. CDR1 and CDR2 (germline): LGHNA, YSLEER. CDR3 size: 18 residues. CDR3 coding DNA: TGCGCCAGCAGCCAAGATTTAGCGCGGGGGGCCAACCAAGAGACCCAGTACTTC. Its protein is CASSQDLARGANQETQYF.